This entry concerns a single T cell receptor (beta chain). The data were obtained in a study of blood T cell repertoires in COVID-19. About the research overall: Material from acute and convalescent COVID-19 was sourced from the United States, Italy and Spain. PBMCs, B-cell-depleted T cells, or T cells provided the cDNA or gDNA that made up the material.

V lost 4 bases to trimming and J lost 3 bases; unmatched junction nucleotides: 7. The V gene's germline CDR1 is SGDLS and CDR2 YYNGEE. The CDR3 has 16 amino acids. How the authors handled the data: The authors estimated nucleated cell counts from reference gene primer amplification. Libraries were prepared by immunoSEQ multiplex PCR; TCRdb keeps only in-frame clonotypes and omits some of them. V, J and clone size reflect that table, while D and trimming were determined from the DNA. The sample lists 140,000 to 150,000 clones, roughly 84% occurring once. Sequencing was performed on PBMCs or T cells enriched from blood (not recorded which). V is TRBV9 and J is TRBJ1-3, with 10 bases lining up with TRBD1. The source of this sequence is a woman in her forties or fifties who had been exposed to COVID-19. The CDR3 region is CASSMTGGPNGNTIYF. The CDR3 coding sequence is TGTGCCAGCAGCATGACAGGGGGCCCGAATGGAAACACCATATATTTT. The full variable domain, its missing parts supplied by reference TRBV9 and TRBJ1-3, is DSGVTQTPKHLITATGQRVTLRCSPRSGDLSVYWYQQSLDQGLQFLIQYYNGEERAKGNILERFSAQQFPDLHSELNLSSLELGDSALYFCASSMTGGPNGNTIYFGEGSWLTVV.